The 12 T cell receptor beta chains given below trace back to one sample, sequenced in a study of blood T cell repertoires in COVID-19. The repertoire was sequenced with immunoSEQ multiplex PCR; TCRdb's copy has only in-frame clones and lacks some. The sample shows fewer than 250,000 clones, 65% to 80% of them seen only once. The sequenced material came from peripheral blood. The source of these receptors is a woman aged 45-65 years with acute or convalescent COVID-19.

This chain uses TRBV14 with TRBJ1-1; 7 bases map to TRBD1. V shed 5 bases, J shed 4 bases, and the junction held 13 bases outside the gene matches. The CDR3 loop spans 16 amino acids. CDR1 is SGHDN and CDR2 is FVKESK in the germline V gene. CDR3 nucleotide sequence: TGTGCCAGCAGCAGGCCGGGACAGAGGTTACTCACTGAAGCTTTCTTT. This gives the protein CASSRPGQRLLTEAFF. The full variable domain, completed using reference TRBV14 and TRBJ1-1, is EAGVTQFPSHSVIEKGQTVTLRCDPISGHDNLYWYRRVMGKEIKFLLHFVKESKQDESGMPNNRFLAERTGGTYSTLKVQPAELEDSGVYFCASSRPGQRLLTEAFFGQGTRLTVV.

This clone was picked up one time. The chain links TRBV11-2 to TRBJ2-7; D perhaps matches TRBD1 (5 bases). Trimming removed 1 base at V and 2 bases at J, with 9 bases between. CDR3 length equals 14 residues. The V gene's germline CDR1 is SGHAT and CDR2 FQNNGV. CDR3 residues: CASSLVTGTYEQYF. The CDR3 region has the DNA TGTGCCAGCAGCTTAGTAACAGGAACCTACGAGCAGTACTTC.

The sample holds a few counts of this clone. The gene calls are TRBV3-1 (or the pseudogene TRBV3-2) and TRBJ1-5; D not resolved. V lost 0 bases to trimming and J lost 0 bases, with 6 bases between them. The CDR3 extends over 15 amino acids. Germline CDR1 LGHDT, CDR2 YNNKEL (reference sequence). CDR3 nucleotide sequence: TGTGCCAGCAGCCAAGATCTGGCTAGCAATCAGCCCCAGCATTTT. It translates to CASSQDLASNQPQHF.

This sequence joins TRBV19 and TRBJ1-2; possible D gene TRBD1, 6 bases. Trimming left V 6 bases short and J 4 bases short, with 18 bases between. Germline CDR1 is LNHDA and CDR2 is SQIVND (reference sequence). This CDR3 contains 15 residues. CDR3 in DNA: TGTGCCAGTAGGCTCTACAGAGGGGGGGCCTATGGCTACACCTTC. Protein sequence: CASRLYRGGAYGYTF.

This clone was found a few times. The V gene is TRBV19, the J gene TRBJ2-7, with D possibly being TRBD2 (5 bases). Trimming took 4 bases from V and 6 from J, leaving 19 bases between them. Germline lookup yields CDR1 LNHDA and CDR2 SQIVND (reference sequence). The CDR3 has 15 amino acids. CDR3 protein: CASSTRRRGIFEQYF. In nucleotides, the CDR3 is TGTGCCAGTAGTACCAGACGAAGAGGGATTTTCGAGCAGTACTTC.

V and J are TRBV5-1 and TRBJ2-4, with 8 bases identical to TRBD1. Germline CDR1 is SGHRS and CDR2 is YFSETQ. This CDR3 comprises 15 residues. Losses at the gene ends were 4 bases for V and 9 bases for J; bases not matched to a gene: 12. The CDR3 coding sequence is TGCGCCAGCAGCCCGCAGGGGGCGCGATTGAGCATTCAGTACTTC. It is translated as CASSPQGARLSIQYF.

The chain uses TRBV29-1 and TRBJ1-5; D not certain. The CDR3 length is 14 residues. CDR1 is SQVTM and CDR2 is ANQGSEA in the germline V gene. Deletions cut 6 bases from V and 2 bases from J, with 14 bases between. The CDR3 DNA reads TGCAGCGTGATAGTGTCCGGTGGCAATCAGCCCCAGCATTTT. Translating gives CSVIVSGGNQPQHF.

The chain uses TRBV7-2 and TRBJ1-1; the D gene is possibly TRBD1 (6 bases). CDR1 and CDR2 (germline): SGHTA, FQGNSA. CDR3 length equals 13 residues. With 1 base removed from V and 11 bases from J, the gap between germline ends came to 14 bases. The CDR3 sequence: CASSLERAGEAFF. The CDR3 coding sequence is TGTGCCAGCAGCTTAGAAAGGGCAGGGGAGGCTTTCTTT. The full variable domain, completed using reference TRBV7-2 and TRBJ1-1, is GAGVSQSPSNKVTEKGKDVELRCDPISGHTALYWYRQSLGQGLEFLIYFQGNSAPDKSGLPSDRFSAERTGGSVSTLTIQRTQQEDSAVYLCASSLERAGEAFFGQGTRLTVV.

The J gene is TRBJ2-7, the V gene TRBV7-2, with TRBD1 identical over 12 bases. The CDR3 totals 15 residues. CDR1 and CDR2 (germline): SGHTA, FQGNSA. V shed 3 bases and J 8 bases; nucleotides not matched to a gene: 8. Written as DNA, the CDR3 is TGTGCCAGCAGCTTTGATGGGACAGGGGGCAATAAGCAGTACTTC. Protein product: CASSFDGTGGNKQYF.

This chain links TRBV24-1 with TRBJ2-1; TRBD1 agrees at 11 bases. The J segment lost 4 bases and the V segment lost 8 bases, leaving 6 bases of the junction unmatched. CDR1 KGHDR and CDR2 SFDVKD come from the germline V gene. The CDR3 has 15 amino acids. CDR3 in amino acids: CATKTRDRGYNEQFF. The CDR3 region has the DNA TGTGCCACCAAGACCAGGGACAGGGGGTACAATGAGCAGTTCTTC.

The chain recombines TRBV7-2 with TRBJ2-2, with 10 bases aligning to TRBD1. Germline CDR1 and CDR2: SGHTA and FQGNSA. The CDR3 loop spans 18 amino acids. With 2 bases clipped from V and 5 bases from J, the junction kept 11 bases outside the gene matches. The CDR3 nucleotides read TGTGCCAGCAGCTTACATCGTCAGAGGACAGGGGGAACCGGGGAGCTGTTTTTT. As protein: CASSLHRQRTGGTGELFF.

V usage is TRBV28 and J usage is TRBJ2-5, with 11 nucleotides matching TRBD1. Germline assignment: CDR1 MDHEN and CDR2 SYDVKM. V was clipped by 2 bases and J by 4 bases; unmatched bases: 3. The CDR3 runs to 15 residues. The CDR3 DNA reads as TGTGCCAGCAGTTTAGCGGACAGGGGGCGAGAGACCCAGTACTTC. Encoded protein: CASSLADRGRETQYF. The full variable domain, completed using reference TRBV28 and TRBJ2-5, is DVKVTQSSRYLVKRTGEKVFLECVQDMDHENMFWYRQDPGLGLRLIYFSYDVKMKEKGDIPEGYSVSREKKERFSLILESASTNQTSMYLCASSLADRGRETQYFGPGTRLLVL.